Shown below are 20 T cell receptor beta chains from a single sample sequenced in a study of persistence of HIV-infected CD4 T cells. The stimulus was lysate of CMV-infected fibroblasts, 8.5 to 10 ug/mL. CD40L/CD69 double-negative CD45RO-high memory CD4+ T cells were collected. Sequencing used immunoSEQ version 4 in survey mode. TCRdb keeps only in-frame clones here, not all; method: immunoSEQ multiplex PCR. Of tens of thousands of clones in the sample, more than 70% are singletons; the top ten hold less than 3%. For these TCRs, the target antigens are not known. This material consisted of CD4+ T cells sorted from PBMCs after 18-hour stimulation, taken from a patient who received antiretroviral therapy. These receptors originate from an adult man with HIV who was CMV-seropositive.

CDR3 coding DNA: TGTGCCAGCCTTTCGGGACAGGGGTCTGGAAACACCATATATTTT. Its protein product is CASLSGQGSGNTIYF. V gene TRBV6-5 combines with J gene TRBJ1-3; 10 nucleotides match TRBD1. Germline CDR1 reads MNHEY; CDR2 reads SVGAGI. This CDR3 region has 15 residues. The junction had 5 bases not matched to a gene; V was cut back by 8 bases and J by 1 base.

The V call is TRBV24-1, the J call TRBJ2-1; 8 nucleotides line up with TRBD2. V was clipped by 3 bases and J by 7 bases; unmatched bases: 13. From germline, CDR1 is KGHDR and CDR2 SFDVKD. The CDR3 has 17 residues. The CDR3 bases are TGTGCCACCAGTGATAGCACACTAGCGGCCAAAGCGAATGAGCAGTTCTTC. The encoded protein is CATSDSTLAAKANEQFF.

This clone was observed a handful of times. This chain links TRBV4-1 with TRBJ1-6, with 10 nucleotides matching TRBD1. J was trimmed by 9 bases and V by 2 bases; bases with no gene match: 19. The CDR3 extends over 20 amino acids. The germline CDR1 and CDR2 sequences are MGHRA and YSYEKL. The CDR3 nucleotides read TGCGCCAGCAGCCAACAACCGGGACAGGGGTCATGGGTCTTAAGTTCACCCCTCCACTTT. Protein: CASSQQPGQGSWVLSSPLHF.

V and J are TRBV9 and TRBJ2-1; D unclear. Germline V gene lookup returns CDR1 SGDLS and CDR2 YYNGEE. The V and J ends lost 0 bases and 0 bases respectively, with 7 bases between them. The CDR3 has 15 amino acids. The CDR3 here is CASSVASFSYNEQFF. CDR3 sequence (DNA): TGTGCCAGCAGCGTAGCCTCGTTCTCCTACAATGAGCAGTTCTTC.

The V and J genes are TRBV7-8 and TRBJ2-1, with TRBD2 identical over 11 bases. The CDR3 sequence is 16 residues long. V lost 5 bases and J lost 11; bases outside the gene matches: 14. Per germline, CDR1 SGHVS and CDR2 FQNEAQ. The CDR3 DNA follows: TGTGCCAGCAGCCCACGTGTAGCGGGAGGGCCTGCCCAGCAGTTCTTC. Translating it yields CASSPRVAGGPAQQFF.

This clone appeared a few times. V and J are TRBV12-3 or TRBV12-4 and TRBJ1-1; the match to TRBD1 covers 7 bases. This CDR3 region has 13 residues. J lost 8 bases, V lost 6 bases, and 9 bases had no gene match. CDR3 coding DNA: TGTGCCAGCAGATTCGGTCAGGGGGGAGAAGCTTTCTTT. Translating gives CASRFGQGGEAFF.

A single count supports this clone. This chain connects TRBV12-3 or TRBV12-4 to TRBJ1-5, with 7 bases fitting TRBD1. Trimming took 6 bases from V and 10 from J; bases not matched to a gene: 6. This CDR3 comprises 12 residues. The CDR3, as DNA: TGTGCCAGCAGCTCCTACAGGGGCCCCCAGCATTTT. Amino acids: CASSSYRGPQHF.

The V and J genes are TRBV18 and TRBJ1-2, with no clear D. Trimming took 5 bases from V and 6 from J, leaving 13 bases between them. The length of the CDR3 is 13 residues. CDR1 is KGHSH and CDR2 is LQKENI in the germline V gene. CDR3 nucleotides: TGTGCCAGCTCATCCCGGACTCCCGATGGCTACACCTTC. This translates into CASSSRTPDGYTF.

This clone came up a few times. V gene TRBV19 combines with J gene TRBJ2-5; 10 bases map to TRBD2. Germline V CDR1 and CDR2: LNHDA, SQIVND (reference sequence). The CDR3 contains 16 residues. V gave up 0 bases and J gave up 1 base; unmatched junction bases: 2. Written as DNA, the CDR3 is TGTGCCAGTAGTATAGAGGCTAGCGGGAGCCAAGAGACCCAGTACTTC. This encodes CASSIEASGSQETQYF. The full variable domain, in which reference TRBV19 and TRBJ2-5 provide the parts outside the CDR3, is DGGITQSPKYLFRKEGQNVTLSCEQNLNHDAMYWYRQDPGQGLRLIYYSQIVNDFQKGDIAEGYSVSREKKESFPLTVTSAQKNPTAFYLCASSIEASGSQETQYFGPGTRLLVL.

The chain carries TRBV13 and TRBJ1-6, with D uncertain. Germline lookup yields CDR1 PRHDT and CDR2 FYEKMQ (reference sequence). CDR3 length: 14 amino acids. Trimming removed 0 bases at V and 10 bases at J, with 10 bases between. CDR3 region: CASSLGGPESPLHF. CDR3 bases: TGTGCCAGCAGCTTAGGCGGACCAGAGTCACCCCTCCACTTT.

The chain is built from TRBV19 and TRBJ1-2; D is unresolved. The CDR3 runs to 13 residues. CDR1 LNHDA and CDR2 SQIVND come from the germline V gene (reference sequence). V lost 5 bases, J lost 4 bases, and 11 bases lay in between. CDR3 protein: CASSPSDAYGYTF. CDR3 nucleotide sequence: TGTGCCAGTAGTCCCTCGGATGCCTATGGCTACACCTTC.

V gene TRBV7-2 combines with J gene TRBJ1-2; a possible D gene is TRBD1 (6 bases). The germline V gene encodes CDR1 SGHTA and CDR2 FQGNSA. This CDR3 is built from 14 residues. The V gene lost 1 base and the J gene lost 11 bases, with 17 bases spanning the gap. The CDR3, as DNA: TGTGCCAGCAGCTTAGGGGGGCCCTCCCTAGGGTACACCTTC. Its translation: CASSLGGPSLGYTF.

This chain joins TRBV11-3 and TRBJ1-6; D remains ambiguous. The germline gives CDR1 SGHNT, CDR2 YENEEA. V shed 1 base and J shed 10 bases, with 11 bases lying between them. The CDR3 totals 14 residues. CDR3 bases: TGTGCCAGCAGCTTAGGGACGCCGGGATCACCCCTCCACTTT. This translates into CASSLGTPGSPLHF.

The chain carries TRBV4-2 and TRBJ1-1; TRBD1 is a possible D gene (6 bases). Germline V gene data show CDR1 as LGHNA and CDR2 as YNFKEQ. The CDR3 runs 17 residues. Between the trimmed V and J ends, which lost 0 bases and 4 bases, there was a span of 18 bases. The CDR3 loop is CASSQEETGTSTTEAFF. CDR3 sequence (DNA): TGTGCCAGCAGCCAAGAGGAAACAGGGACTAGTACCACTGAAGCTTTCTTT.

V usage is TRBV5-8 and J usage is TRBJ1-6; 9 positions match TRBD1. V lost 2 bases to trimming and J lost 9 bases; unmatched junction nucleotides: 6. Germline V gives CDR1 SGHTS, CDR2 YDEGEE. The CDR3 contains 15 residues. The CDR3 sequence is CASSFMGQGSSPLHF. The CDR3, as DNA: TGTGCCAGCAGCTTCATGGGACAGGGAAGTTCACCCCTCCACTTT.

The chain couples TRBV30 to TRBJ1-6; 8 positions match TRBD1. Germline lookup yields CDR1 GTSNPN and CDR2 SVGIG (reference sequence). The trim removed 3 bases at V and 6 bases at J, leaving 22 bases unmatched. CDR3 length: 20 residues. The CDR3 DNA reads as TGTGCCTGGAGCGGACACGGGACAGGCGGTACCATGCCGGGTAATTCACCCCTCCACTTT. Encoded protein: CAWSGHGTGGTMPGNSPLHF.

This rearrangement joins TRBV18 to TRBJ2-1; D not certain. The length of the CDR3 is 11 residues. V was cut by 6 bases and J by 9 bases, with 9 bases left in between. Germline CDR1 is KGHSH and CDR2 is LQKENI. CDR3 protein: CASSVTGEQFF. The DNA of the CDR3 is TGTGCCAGCTCGGTGACCGGTGAGCAGTTCTTC.

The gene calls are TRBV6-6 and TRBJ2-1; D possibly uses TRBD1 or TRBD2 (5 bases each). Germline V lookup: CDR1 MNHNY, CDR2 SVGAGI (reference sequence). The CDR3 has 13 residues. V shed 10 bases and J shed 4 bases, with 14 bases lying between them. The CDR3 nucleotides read TGTGCCATCCGTGAGGGGATTTACAATGAGCAGTTCTTC. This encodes CAIREGIYNEQFF.

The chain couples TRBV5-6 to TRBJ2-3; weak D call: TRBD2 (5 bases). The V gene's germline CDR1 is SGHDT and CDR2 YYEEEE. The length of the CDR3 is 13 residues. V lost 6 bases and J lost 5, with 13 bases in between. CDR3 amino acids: CASKRESGDTQYF. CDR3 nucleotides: TGTGCCAGCAAAAGGGAGTCGGGAGATACGCAGTATTTT.

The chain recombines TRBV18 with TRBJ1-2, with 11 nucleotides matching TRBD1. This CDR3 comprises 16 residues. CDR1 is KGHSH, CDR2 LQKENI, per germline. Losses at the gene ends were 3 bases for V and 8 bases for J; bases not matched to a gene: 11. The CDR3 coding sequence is TGTGCCAGCTCACCGCAAATCCGGGACAGGGGGGACGGCTACACCTTC. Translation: CASSPQIRDRGDGYTF.